This T cell receptor beta chain appears in the sequencing data of a study of CD8+ T cells in alopecia areata. General study findings and limits: With patients, TCR sharing proved less clear than in mice, a difference possibly related to HLA.

Concerning this clone itself: Antigen: not known.

The treatment is: oral pan-JAK inhibitor, 5-10 mg twice daily. Sorting of CD4+ and CD8+ T cells was performed on PBMCs. The CDR3 is 14 amino acids. Germline V CDR1 and CDR2: SGDLS, YYNGEE. The ends were cut back, 0 bases at V and 5 bases at J, with 11 bases in the middle. Sequencing used cDNA as its template, made by extracting RNA and reverse transcribing it. Measured with immunoSEQ multiplex PCR; TCRdb has only the in-frame clones, and not every one. This repertoire shows fewer than 250,000 clones, around two fifths found once; its top ten account for 0.45% to 0.55%. This clonotype was sampled from a human donor with alopecia areata. The V and J genes are TRBV9 and TRBJ1-1; D remains unclear. Sequences were derived from CD4+ T cells sorted from blood, sampled between weeks 30 and 35, from a patient treated with tofacitinib. CDR3 region: CASSVGIEGTEAFF. Here the CDR3 DNA reads TGTGCCAGCAGCGTAGGGATCGAAGGAACTGAAGCTTTCTTT. Using reference TRBV9 and TRBJ1-1 for the parts outside the CDR3, the full variable domain is DSGVTQTPKHLITATGQRVTLRCSPRSGDLSVYWYQQSLDQGLQFLIQYYNGEERAKGNILERFSAQQFPDLHSELNLSSLELGDSALYFCASSVGIEGTEAFFGQGTRLTVV.